Below, 7 T cell receptor beta chains from the same sample are listed, as sequenced in a study of blood T cell repertoires in COVID-19. TCRdb's copy holds only in-frame clones and misses some; the assay was immunoSEQ multiplex PCR. The data hold 400,000 to 450,000 clones, with 90% observed a single time. The specimen sequenced was PBMCs or T cells enriched from blood (not recorded which). These receptor sequences come from a man aged 18 to 35 who had recovered from COVID-19.

This clone was seen just once. The J gene is TRBJ1-1, the V gene TRBV5-5, with a tentative D call TRBD1 (6 bases). Trimming cost V 0 bases and J 6 bases, with 12 bases left between them. CDR3 length equals 14 residues. Germline CDR1 is SGHKS and CDR2 is YYEKEE (reference sequence). CDR3 loop: CASSLEGGKPEAFF. The CDR3 DNA is TGTGCCAGCAGCTTGGAAGGGGGAAAACCTGAAGCTTTCTTT.

This clone showed up just a few times. The genes are TRBV7-9 and TRBJ2-2; no firm D call. The CDR3 runs to 15 residues. Germline values: CDR1 SEHNR, CDR2 FQNEAQ (reference sequence). Trimming left V 2 bases short and J 0 bases short, with 7 bases between. In DNA form, the CDR3 reads TGTGCCAGCAGCTTAAACTACGCGAACACCGGGGAGCTGTTTTTT. As protein: CASSLNYANTGELFF.

J is TRBJ2-1 and V is TRBV7-9; TRBD2 matches at 9 bases. With 2 bases clipped from V and 8 bases from J, the junction kept 7 bases outside the gene matches. Germline V gene data show CDR1 as SEHNR and CDR2 as FQNEAQ (reference sequence). This CDR3 region has 15 residues. This CDR3 reads CASSLTLAGFDEQFF. The CDR3, as DNA: TGTGCCAGCAGCTTAACCCTAGCGGGATTTGATGAGCAGTTCTTC.

The genes are TRBV5-4 and TRBJ1-3; perhaps TRBD1 as D (6 bases). The CDR3 has 15 amino acids. Trimming took off 0 bases at V and 4 bases at J, with 11 bases between the two ends. Germline CDR1 is SGHNT and CDR2 is YYREEE (reference sequence). CDR3 loop: CASSLDSGAGNTIYF. CDR3 bases: TGTGCCAGCAGCTTGGACTCAGGGGCGGGAAACACCATATATTTT.

This chain connects TRBV3-1 (or the pseudogene TRBV3-2) to TRBJ2-1; 9 positions match TRBD2. Germline lookup yields CDR1 LGHDT and CDR2 YNNKEL (reference sequence). V was pared by 0 bases and J by 8 bases, with 11 bases of the junction left unmatched. There are 17 residues in the CDR3. CDR3 residues: CASSQEGAAGGRYEQFF. CDR3 bases: TGTGCCAGCAGCCAAGAAGGCGCGGCGGGGGGGCGCTATGAGCAGTTCTTC.

This rearrangement joins TRBV28 to TRBJ2-5, with TRBD1 matching over 9 bases. The CDR3 is 15 amino acids. Losses at the gene ends were 5 bases for V and 1 base for J; bases not matched to a gene: 5. The germline V gene encodes CDR1 MDHEN and CDR2 SYDVKM. This CDR3 reads CASSKGDRAQETQYF. The CDR3 DNA is TGTGCCAGCAGTAAGGGGGACAGGGCCCAAGAGACCCAGTACTTC.

The rearrangement joins TRBV6-5 to TRBJ2-1; 7 bases fit TRBD1. The V gene end was trimmed by 8 bases and the J gene end by 10 bases; junction bases not matched to a gene: 8. This CDR3 spans 12 amino acids. Germline V gives CDR1 MNHEY, CDR2 SVGAGI. The CDR3 DNA reads as TGTGCCAGCCTACGTACAGGGGACGAGCAGTTCTTC. Protein: CASLRTGDEQFF.